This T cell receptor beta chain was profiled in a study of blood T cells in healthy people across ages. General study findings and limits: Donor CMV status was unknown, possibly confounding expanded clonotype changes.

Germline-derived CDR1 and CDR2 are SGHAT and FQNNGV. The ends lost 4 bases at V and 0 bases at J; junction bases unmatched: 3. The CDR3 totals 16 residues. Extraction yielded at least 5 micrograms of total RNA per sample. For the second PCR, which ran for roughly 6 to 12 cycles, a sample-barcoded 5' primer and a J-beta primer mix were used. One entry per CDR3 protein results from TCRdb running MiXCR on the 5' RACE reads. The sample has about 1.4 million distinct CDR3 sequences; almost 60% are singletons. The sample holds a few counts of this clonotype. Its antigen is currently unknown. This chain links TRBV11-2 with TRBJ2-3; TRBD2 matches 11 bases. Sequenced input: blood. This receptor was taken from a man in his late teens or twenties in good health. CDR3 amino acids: CASSSWTSGSTDTQYF. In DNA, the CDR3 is TGTGCCAGCAGCTCCTGGACTAGCGGGAGCACAGATACGCAGTATTTT.